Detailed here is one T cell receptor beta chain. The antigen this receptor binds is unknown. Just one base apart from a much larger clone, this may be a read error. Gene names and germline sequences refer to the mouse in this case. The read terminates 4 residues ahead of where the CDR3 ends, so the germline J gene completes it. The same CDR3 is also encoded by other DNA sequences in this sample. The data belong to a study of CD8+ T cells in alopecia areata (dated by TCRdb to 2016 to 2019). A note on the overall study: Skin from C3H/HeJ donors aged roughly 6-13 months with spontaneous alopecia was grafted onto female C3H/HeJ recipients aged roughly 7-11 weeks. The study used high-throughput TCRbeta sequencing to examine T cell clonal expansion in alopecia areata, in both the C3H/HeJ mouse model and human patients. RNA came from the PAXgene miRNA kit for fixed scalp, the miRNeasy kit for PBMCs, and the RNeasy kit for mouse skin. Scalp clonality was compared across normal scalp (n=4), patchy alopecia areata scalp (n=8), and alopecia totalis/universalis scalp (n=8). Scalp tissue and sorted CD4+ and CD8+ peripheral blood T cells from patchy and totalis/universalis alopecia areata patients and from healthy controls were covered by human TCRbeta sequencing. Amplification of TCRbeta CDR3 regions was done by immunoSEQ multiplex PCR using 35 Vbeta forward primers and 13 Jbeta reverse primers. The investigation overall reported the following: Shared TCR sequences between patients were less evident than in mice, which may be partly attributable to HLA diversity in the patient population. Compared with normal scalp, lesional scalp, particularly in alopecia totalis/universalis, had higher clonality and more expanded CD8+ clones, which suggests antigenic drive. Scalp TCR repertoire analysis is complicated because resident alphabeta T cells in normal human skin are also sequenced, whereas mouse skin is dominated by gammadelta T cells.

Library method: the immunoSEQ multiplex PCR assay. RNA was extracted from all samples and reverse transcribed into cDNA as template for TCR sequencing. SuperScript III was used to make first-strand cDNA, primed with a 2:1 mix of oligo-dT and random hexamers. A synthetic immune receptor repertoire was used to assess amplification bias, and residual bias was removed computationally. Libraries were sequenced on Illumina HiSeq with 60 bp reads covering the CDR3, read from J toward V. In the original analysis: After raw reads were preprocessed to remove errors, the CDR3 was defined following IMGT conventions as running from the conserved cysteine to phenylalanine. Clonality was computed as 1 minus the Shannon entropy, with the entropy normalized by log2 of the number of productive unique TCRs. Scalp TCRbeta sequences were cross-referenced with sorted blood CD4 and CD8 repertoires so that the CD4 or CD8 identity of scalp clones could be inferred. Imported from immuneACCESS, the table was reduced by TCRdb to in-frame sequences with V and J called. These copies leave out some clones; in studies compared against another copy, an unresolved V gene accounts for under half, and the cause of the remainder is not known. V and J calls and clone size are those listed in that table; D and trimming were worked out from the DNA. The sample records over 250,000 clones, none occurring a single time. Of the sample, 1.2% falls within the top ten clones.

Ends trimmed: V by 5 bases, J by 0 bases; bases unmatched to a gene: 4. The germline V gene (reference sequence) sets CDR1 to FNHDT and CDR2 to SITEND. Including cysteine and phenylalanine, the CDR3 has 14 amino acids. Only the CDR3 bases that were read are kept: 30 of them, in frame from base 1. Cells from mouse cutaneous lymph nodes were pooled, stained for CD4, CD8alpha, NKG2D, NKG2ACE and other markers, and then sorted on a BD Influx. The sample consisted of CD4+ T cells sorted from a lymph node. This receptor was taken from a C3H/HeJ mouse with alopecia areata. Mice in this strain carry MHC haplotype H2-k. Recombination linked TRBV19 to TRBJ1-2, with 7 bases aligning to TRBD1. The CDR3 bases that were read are TGTGCCAGCAGCCAGGGGACAGCAAACTCC. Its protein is CASSQGTANS. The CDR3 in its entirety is CASSQGTANSDYTF.